This T cell receptor beta chain was retrieved from a study of T cells in Graves' hyperthyroidism and ophthalmopathy. Findings and limits, study-wide: Ophthalmopathy was model-predicted a median around 6.1 months pre-onset. Most clonotypes expanded in the thyroid (above 0.001) were also present in blood. Ophthalmopathy was distinguished from stable hyperthyroidism by 13 V-J signatures.

Newly diagnosed patients aged 18 to 65 had hyperthyroidism of under 2 months' duration. There were TCR beta CDR3 regions amplified from RNA transcripts. Using the HTBI primer set, a first-round RT-PCR was run on the TCR CDR3. TCRdb independently ran MiXCR on the multiplex PCR reads; one entry per CDR3 protein. The sample lists fewer than 750,000 distinct CDR3 sequences; 40% to 55% were seen once. The table lists this clonotype with a few counts. Its antigen is unknown. V was trimmed by 2 bases and J by 5 bases, leaving 10 bases between them. Germline values: CDR1 MDHEN, CDR2 SYDVKM. The length of the CDR3 is 13 residues.

Sample: peripheral blood or thyroid tissue (not recorded which). The clonotype was recovered from a woman aged 18-30 years with Graves' hyperthyroidism. V and J are TRBV28 and TRBJ2-7; no reliable D call. The CDR3 DNA sequence: TGTGCCAGCAGTTTACTCTTTGGGAACGAGCAGTACTTC. Translation: CASSLLFGNEQYF.